This TCR beta chain came from a study of blood T cell repertoires in COVID-19. Repertoires were generated with immunoSEQ multiplex PCR, while TCRdb's copy carries only in-frame clones and drops some. This table holds 300,000 to 400,000 clones, approximately 86% found once. The CDR3 length is 13 residues. Trimming took 6 bases from V and 4 from J; bases not matched to a gene: 7. The V gene's germline CDR1 is SQVTM and CDR2 ANQGSEA. This clone was counted a few times. Input material: peripheral blood. The chain recombines TRBV29-1 with TRBJ2-7; 9 nucleotides line up with TRBD1. The sequence was collected from a human donor in a cohort sampled during active COVID-19. The CDR3 coding sequence is TGCAGCGTCGTGGGACAGGGTCGTTACGAGCAGTACTTC. This gives the protein CSVVGQGRYEQYF.